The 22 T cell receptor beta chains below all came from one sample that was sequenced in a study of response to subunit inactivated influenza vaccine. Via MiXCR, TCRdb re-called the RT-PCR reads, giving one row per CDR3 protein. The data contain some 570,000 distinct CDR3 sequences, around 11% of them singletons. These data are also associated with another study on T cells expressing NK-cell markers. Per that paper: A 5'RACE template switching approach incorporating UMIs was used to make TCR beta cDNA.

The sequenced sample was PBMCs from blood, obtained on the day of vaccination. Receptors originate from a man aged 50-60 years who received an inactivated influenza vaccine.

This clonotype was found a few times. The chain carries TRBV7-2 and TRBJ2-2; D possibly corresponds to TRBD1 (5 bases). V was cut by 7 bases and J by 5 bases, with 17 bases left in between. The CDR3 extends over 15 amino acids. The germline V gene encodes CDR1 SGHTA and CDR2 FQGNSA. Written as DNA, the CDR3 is TGTGCCAGCACCGAAGGTGGGGCTCGAACCGGGGAGCTGTTTTTT. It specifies CASTEGGARTGELFF.

The chain's CDR3 is CASKTAAYNEQFF. CDR3 nucleotide sequence: TGTGCCAGCAAGACTGCAGCCTACAATGAGCAGTTCTTC. J is TRBJ2-1 and V is TRBV2, with D unclear. V was pared by 7 bases and J by 2 bases, with 9 bases between. Germline V CDR1 and CDR2: SNHLY, FYNNEI. This CDR3 region has 13 residues. The full variable domain, with the rest looked up from reference TRBV2 and TRBJ2-1, is EPEVTQTPSHQVTQMGQEVILRCVPISNHLYFYWYRQILGQKVEFLVSFYNNEISEKSEIFDDQFSVERPDGSNFTLKIRSTKLEDSAMYFCASKTAAYNEQFFGPGTRLTVL.

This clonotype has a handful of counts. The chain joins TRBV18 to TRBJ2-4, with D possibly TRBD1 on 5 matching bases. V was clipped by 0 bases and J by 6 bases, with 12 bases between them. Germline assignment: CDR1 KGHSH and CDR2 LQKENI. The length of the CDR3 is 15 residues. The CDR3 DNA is TGTGCCAGCTCACCACCTCAGGGTAGAAGAAACATTCAGTACTTC. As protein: CASSPPQGRRNIQYF.

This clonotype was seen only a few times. CDR3 region: CASSFWTGAKDTEAFF. Here the CDR3 DNA reads TGCGCCAGCTCATTTTGGACAGGGGCGAAGGACACTGAAGCTTTCTTT. The chain carries TRBV5-1 and TRBJ1-1; 9 bases are shared with TRBD1. The germline V gene has CDR1 SGHRS and CDR2 YFSETQ. Unmatched junction bases numbered 13, after V lost 7 bases and J lost 3 bases. There are 16 residues in the CDR3.

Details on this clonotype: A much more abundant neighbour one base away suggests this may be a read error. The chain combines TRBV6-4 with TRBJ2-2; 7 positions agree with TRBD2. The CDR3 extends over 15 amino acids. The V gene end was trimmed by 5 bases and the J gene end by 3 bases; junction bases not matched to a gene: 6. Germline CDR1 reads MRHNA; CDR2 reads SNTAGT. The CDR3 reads CASSPGLRDTGELFF. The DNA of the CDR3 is TGTGCCAGCAGTCCGGGACTAAGGGACACCGGGGAGCTGTTTTTT.

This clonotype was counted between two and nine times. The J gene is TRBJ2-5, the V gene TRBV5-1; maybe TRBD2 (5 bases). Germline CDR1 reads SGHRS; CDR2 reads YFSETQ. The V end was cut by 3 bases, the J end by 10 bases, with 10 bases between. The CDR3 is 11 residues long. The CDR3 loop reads CASSSERGQYF. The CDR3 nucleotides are TGCGCCAGCAGCTCAGAACGGGGCCAGTACTTC.

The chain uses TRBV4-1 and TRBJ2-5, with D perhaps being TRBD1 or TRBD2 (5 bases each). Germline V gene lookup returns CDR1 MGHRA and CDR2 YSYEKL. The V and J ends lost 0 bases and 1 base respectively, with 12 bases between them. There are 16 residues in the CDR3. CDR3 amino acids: CASSQENRGLQETQYF. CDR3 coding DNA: TGCGCCAGCAGCCAAGAAAATCGGGGCCTCCAAGAGACCCAGTACTTC.

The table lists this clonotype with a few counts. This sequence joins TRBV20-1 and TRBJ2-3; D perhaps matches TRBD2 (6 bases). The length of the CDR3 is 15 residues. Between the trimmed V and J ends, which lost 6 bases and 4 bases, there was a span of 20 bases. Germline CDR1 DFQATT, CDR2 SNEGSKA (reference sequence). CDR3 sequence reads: CSATKTAEGSDTQYF. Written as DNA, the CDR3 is TGCAGTGCGACAAAAACAGCGGAGGGCTCAGATACGCAGTATTTT.

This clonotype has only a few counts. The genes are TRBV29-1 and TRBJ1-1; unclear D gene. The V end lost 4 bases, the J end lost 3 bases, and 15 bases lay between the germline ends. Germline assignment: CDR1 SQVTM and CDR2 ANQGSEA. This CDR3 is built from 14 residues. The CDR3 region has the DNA TGCAGCGTTGTGGCCGTTCGTGGGGACACTGAAGCTTTCTTT. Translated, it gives CSVVAVRGDTEAFF.

The CDR3 coding sequence is TGTGCCAGCAGTTTTGTTGGCTTAGAGGAGCAGTTCTTC. Translated: CASSFVGLEEQFF. The V and J genes are TRBV28 and TRBJ2-1; D gene uncertain. Germline V CDR1 and CDR2: MDHEN, SYDVKM. Trimming stripped 3 bases from V and 10 bases from J, with 13 bases between. The CDR3 has 13 residues.

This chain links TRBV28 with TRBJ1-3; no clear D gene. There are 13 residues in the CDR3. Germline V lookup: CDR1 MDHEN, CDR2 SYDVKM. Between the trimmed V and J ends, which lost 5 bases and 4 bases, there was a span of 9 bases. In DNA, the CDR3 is TGTGCCAGCAGTCAGTCCCTGGGAAACACCATATATTTT. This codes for CASSQSLGNTIYF.

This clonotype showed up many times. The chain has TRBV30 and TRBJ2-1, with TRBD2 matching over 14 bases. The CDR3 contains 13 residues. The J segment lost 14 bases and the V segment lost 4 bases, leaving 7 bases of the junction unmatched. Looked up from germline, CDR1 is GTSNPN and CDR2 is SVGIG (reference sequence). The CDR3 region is CAWMGLAGAGEFF. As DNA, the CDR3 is TGTGCCTGGATGGGACTAGCGGGAGCTGGAGAGTTCTTC.

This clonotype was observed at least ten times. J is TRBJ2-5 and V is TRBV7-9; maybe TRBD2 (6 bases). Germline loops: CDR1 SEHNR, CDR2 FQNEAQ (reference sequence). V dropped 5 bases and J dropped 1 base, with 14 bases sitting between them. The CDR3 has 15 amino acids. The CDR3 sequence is CASSLSGTPQETQYF. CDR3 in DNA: TGTGCCAGCAGCCTTAGCGGTACGCCCCAAGAGACCCAGTACTTC.

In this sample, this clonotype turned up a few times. The CDR3 nucleotides read TGTGCCAGCAGCTTTGGGTCGGAGGAAGATACGCAGTATTTT. It yields the protein CASSFGSEEDTQYF. The chain links TRBV7-2 to TRBJ2-3, with a weak D call TRBD2 (5 bases). The germline V gene encodes CDR1 SGHTA and CDR2 FQGNSA. This CDR3 has 14 amino acids. V was trimmed by 3 bases and J by 5 bases, leaving 12 bases between them.

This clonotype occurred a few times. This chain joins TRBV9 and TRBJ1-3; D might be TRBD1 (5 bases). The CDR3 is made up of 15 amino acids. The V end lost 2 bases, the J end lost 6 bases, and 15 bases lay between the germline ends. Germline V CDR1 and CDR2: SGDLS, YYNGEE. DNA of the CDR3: TGTGCCAGCAGCGTCTCAGGGATTGGGGCAAACACCATATATTTT. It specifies CASSVSGIGANTIYF.

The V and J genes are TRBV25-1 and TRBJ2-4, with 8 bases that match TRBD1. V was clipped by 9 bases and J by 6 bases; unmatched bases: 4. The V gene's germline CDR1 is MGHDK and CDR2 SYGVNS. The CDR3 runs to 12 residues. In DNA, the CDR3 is TGTGCCAGTGGGGACAGGAGAAACATTCAGTACTTC. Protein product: CASGDRRNIQYF.

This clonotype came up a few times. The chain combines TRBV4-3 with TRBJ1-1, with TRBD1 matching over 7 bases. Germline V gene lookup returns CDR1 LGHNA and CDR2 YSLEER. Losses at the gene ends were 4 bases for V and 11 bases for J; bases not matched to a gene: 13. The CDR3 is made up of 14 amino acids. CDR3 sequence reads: CASSRGQRIGGAFF. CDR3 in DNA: TGCGCCAGCAGCCGGGGACAGAGGATCGGAGGGGCTTTCTTT.

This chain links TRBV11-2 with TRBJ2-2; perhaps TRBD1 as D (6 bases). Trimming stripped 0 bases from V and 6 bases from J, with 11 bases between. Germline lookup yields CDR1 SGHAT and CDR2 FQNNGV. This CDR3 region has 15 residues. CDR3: CASSLDRGLPGELFF. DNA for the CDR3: TGTGCCAGCAGCTTAGACAGGGGTTTGCCCGGGGAGCTGTTTTTT. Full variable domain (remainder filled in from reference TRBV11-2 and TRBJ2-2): EAGVAQSPRYKIIEKRQSVAFWCNPISGHATLYWYQQILGQGPKLLIQFQNNGVVDDSQLPKDRFSAERLKGVDSTLKIQPAKLEDSAVYLCASSLDRGLPGELFFGEGSRLTVL.

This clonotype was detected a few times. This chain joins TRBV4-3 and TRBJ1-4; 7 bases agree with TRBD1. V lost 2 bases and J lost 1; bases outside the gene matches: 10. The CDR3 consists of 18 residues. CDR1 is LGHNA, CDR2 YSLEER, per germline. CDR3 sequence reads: CASSQNPDRVGTNEKLFF. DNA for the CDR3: TGCGCCAGCAGCCAAAATCCCGACAGGGTGGGAACTAATGAAAAACTGTTTTTT.

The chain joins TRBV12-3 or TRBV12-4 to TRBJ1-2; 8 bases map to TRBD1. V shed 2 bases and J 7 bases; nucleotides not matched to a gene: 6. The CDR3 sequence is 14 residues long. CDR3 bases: TGTGCCAGCAGTTTAAAAGACAGGGGATCTGGCTACACCTTC. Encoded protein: CASSLKDRGSGYTF.

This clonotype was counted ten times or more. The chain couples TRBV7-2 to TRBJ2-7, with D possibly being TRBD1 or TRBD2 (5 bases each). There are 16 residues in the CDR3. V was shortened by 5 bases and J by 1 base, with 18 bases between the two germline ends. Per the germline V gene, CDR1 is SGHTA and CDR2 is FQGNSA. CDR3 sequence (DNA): TGTGCCAGCAGCCACCGCGAGGGGTTTAGTTCCTACGAGCAGTACTTC. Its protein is CASSHREGFSSYEQYF.

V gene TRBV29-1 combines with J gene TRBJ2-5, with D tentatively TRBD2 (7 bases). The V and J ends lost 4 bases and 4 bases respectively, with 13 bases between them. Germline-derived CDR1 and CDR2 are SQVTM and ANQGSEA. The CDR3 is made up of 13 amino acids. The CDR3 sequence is CSVGGGARETQYF. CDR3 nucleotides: TGCAGCGTTGGAGGGGGGGCCCGAGAGACCCAGTACTTC.